These 26 T cell receptor beta chains were sequenced from one sample in a study of blood T cell repertoires in COVID-19. Clones were sequenced by immunoSEQ multiplex PCR, and TCRdb holds only the in-frame ones, with some missing. The sample has 170,000 or so clones, 90% seen once. Sequenced material: peripheral blood. The receptors shown here come from a man in his fifties or sixties with acute or convalescent COVID-19.

The gene calls are TRBV20-1 and TRBJ1-5; D is possibly TRBD1 (5 bases). The CDR3 consists of 11 residues. V lost 3 bases, J lost 9 bases, and 9 bases lay in between. CDR1 and CDR2 from the germline V gene are DFQATT and SNEGSKA (reference sequence). CDR3 amino acids: CSASGGMPQHF. The CDR3 DNA reads TGCAGTGCTAGCGGGGGGATGCCCCAGCATTTT.

The chain has TRBV5-1 and TRBJ2-1; D is possibly TRBD1 (5 bases). Germline CDR1 SGHRS, CDR2 YFSETQ. Trimming took 2 bases from V and 2 from J, leaving 17 bases between them. The CDR3 totals 17 residues. CDR3 nucleotide sequence: TGCGCCAGCAGCTTTGAAATTACAGGACGAACCTACAATGAGCAGTTCTTC. Its protein is CASSFEITGRTYNEQFF.

The CDR3: CATSRDGTGNVKAFF. CDR3 bases: TGTGCCACCAGCAGAGATGGGACAGGGAATGTTAAAGCTTTCTTT. The V call is TRBV15, the J call TRBJ1-1; 9 positions match TRBD1. With 0 bases clipped from V and 9 bases from J, the junction kept 8 bases outside the gene matches. The CDR3 extends over 15 amino acids. The germline gives CDR1 LNHNV, CDR2 YYDKDF (reference sequence).

The chain combines TRBV4-3 with TRBJ1-2; 8 bases line up with TRBD1. V was pared by 0 bases and J by 4 bases, with 7 bases of the junction left unmatched. The germline V gene encodes CDR1 LGHNA and CDR2 YSLEER. The CDR3 covers 16 residues. The CDR3 DNA sequence: TGCGCCAGCAGCCAAGAACGAGCAGGGGGCAGCTATGGCTACACCTTC. Protein: CASSQERAGGSYGYTF.

The chain couples TRBV6-1 to TRBJ1-2, with D tentatively TRBD1 (6 bases). This CDR3 contains 18 residues. Looked up from germline, CDR1 is MNHNS and CDR2 is SASEGT. V shed 3 bases and J shed 5 bases, with 25 bases lying between them. CDR3 region: CASSDGGRGGGKSYGYTF. CDR3 DNA sequence: TGTGCCAGCAGTGACGGAGGGAGAGGGGGGGGAAAGAGTTATGGCTACACCTTC.

V usage is TRBV7-2 and J usage is TRBJ1-2; 7 nucleotides align to TRBD1. The CDR3 is made up of 16 amino acids. Trimming cost V 5 bases and J 2 bases; bases outside gene matches: 11. Looked up from germline, CDR1 is SGHTA and CDR2 is FQGNSA. CDR3 protein: CASSTSRDRKNYGYTF. DNA for the CDR3: TGTGCCAGCAGCACATCCCGGGACAGAAAGAACTATGGCTACACCTTC.

The rearrangement uses TRBV10-2 and TRBJ2-1; no clear D gene. Between the trimmed V and J ends, which lost 3 bases and 7 bases, there was a span of 10 bases. Per the germline V gene, CDR1 is WSHSY and CDR2 is SAAADI. The CDR3 is 13 residues long. The CDR3: CASSDLLLNEQFF. The CDR3 DNA follows: TGCGCCAGCAGTGATCTGCTTCTAAATGAGCAGTTCTTC.

This chain joins TRBV7-3 and TRBJ1-6; D is unresolved. V was cut by 5 bases and J by 10 bases, with 12 bases left in between. The CDR3 covers 13 residues. Germline CDR1 SGHTA, CDR2 FQGTGA. CDR3 amino acids: CASSPVAGSPLHF. As DNA, the CDR3 is TGTGCCAGCAGCCCCGTGGCGGGATCACCCCTCCACTTT.

The CDR3 DNA is TGTGCCAGCAGCACTAGGAGCGTGGTCAATGAGCAGTTCTTC. The encoded protein is CASSTRSVVNEQFF. The chain uses TRBV7-9 and TRBJ2-1, with a possible D match to TRBD2 (5 bases). The germline CDR1 and CDR2 sequences are SEHNR and FQNEAQ (reference sequence). Trimming removed 5 bases at V and 6 bases at J, with 14 bases between. The CDR3 consists of 14 residues.

A single count supports this clone. This sequence joins TRBV28 and TRBJ2-7; 8 nucleotides agree with TRBD2. V lost 4 bases and J lost 6; bases outside the gene matches: 11. The CDR3 extends over 15 amino acids. Per the germline V gene, CDR1 is MDHEN and CDR2 is SYDVKM. CDR3 coding DNA: TGTGCCAGCAGTTATCTAGCGGGTGGAGGGGGCGAGCAGTACGTC. Translated, it gives CASSYLAGGGGEQYV.

Details on this clone: This sample includes further DNA sequences coding for the same CDR3. The CDR3: CASSPRYPGSDTQYF. For the CDR3, the DNA is TGTGCCAGCAGTCCCCGATATCCCGGGAGCGATACGCAGTATTTT. The chain joins TRBV3-1 (or the pseudogene TRBV3-2) to TRBJ2-3; D is possibly TRBD2 (6 bases). With 6 bases removed from V and 6 bases from J, the gap between germline ends came to 19 bases. The germline V gene encodes CDR1 LGHDT and CDR2 YNNKEL (reference sequence). The CDR3 length is 15 residues.

This chain uses TRBV4-3 with TRBJ2-3; possibly TRBD1 for D (5 bases). The CDR3 length is 16 residues. The ends were cut back, 0 bases at V and 0 bases at J, with 10 bases in the middle. CDR1 LGHNA and CDR2 YSLEER come from the germline V gene. Written as DNA, the CDR3 is TGCGCCAGCAGCCAAGATGACAGCTATAGCACAGATACGCAGTATTTT. Translating gives CASSQDDSYSTDTQYF.

Turning to this clone: The same CDR3 can be traced to other DNA sequences in this sample. The chain has TRBV3-1 (or the pseudogene TRBV3-2) and TRBJ2-6; D call uncertain. Trimming stripped 0 bases from V and 4 bases from J, with 7 bases between. The CDR3 loop spans 15 amino acids. CDR1 and CDR2 (germline): LGHDT, YNNKEL (reference sequence). The CDR3 bases are TGTGCCAGCAGCCAAGATCTCTCCGGGGCCAACGTCCTGACTTTC. Amino acid sequence: CASSQDLSGANVLTF.

The chain uses TRBV4-1 and TRBJ2-7; the D gene is possibly TRBD1 (5 bases). Trimming took 1 base from V and 4 from J, leaving 14 bases between them. Germline lookup yields CDR1 MGHRA and CDR2 YSYEKL. This CDR3 has 15 amino acids. CDR3 amino acids: CASSQVADIEYEQYF. The CDR3 region has the DNA TGCGCCAGCAGCCAAGTTGCGGACATCGAGTACGAGCAGTACTTC.

The V call is TRBV5-5, the J call TRBJ1-6; possibly TRBD1 for D (5 bases). In germline, CDR1 is SGHKS, CDR2 YYEKEE (reference sequence). V was cut by 4 bases and J by 8 bases, with 16 bases left in between. The CDR3 has 15 residues. CDR3 amino acids: CASSGQWGIDSPLHF. The CDR3 coding sequence is TGTGCCAGCAGCGGACAATGGGGCATCGATTCACCCCTCCACTTT.

The chain links TRBV6-6 to TRBJ1-6; 9 nucleotides align to TRBD1. This CDR3 spans 15 amino acids. Germline V CDR1 and CDR2: MNHNY, SVGAGI (reference sequence). Trimming took 5 bases from V and 7 from J; bases not matched to a gene: 6. This CDR3 reads CASSLQGAVNSPLHF. CDR3 DNA sequence: TGTGCCAGCAGTCTACAGGGGGCGGTAAATTCACCCCTCCACTTT.

The chain combines TRBV19 with TRBJ1-1; D unclear. There are 15 residues in the CDR3. Trimming took off 0 bases at V and 1 base at J, with 9 bases between the two ends. From germline, CDR1 is LNHDA and CDR2 SQIVND (reference sequence). This CDR3 is CASSIEWPGNTEAFF. CDR3 bases: TGTGCCAGTAGTATAGAGTGGCCGGGGAACACTGAAGCTTTCTTT.

The V call is TRBV7-9, the J call TRBJ1-3; 7 nucleotides align to TRBD1. V trimming: 5 bases; J trimming: 4 bases; junction bases outside the gene matches: 8. Germline lookup yields CDR1 SEHNR and CDR2 FQNEAQ (reference sequence). The CDR3 consists of 15 residues. The DNA for the CDR3 is TGTGCCAGCAGCCCCTTGACAGGGCTCGGAAACACCATATATTTT. It codes for CASSPLTGLGNTIYF.

This clone was recorded once. The chain has TRBV29-1 and TRBJ1-3; 8 positions agree with TRBD1. The ends lost 5 bases at V and 6 bases at J; junction bases unmatched: 0. The CDR3 extends over 11 amino acids. Germline V gene data show CDR1 as SQVTM and CDR2 as ANQGSEA. Here the CDR3 DNA reads TGCAGCGTTCAGGGGGCAAACACCATATATTTT. Protein: CSVQGANTIYF.

The chain uses TRBV7-9 and TRBJ2-2, with D maybe TRBD1 (5 bases). The CDR3 contains 17 residues. Per germline, CDR1 SEHNR and CDR2 FQNEAQ (reference sequence). V was trimmed by 4 bases and J by 3 bases, leaving 18 bases between them. The CDR3 region is CASSYPQGREHTGELFF. The CDR3 DNA reads TGTGCCAGCAGCTATCCTCAGGGAAGGGAACACACCGGGGAGCTGTTTTTT. The whole variable domain, filled in from reference TRBV7-9 and TRBJ2-2, reads DTGVSQNPRHKITKRGQNVTFRCDPISEHNRLYWYRQTLGQGPEFLTYFQNEAQLEKSRLLSDRFSAERPKGSFSTLEIQRTEQGDSAMYLCASSYPQGREHTGELFFGEGSRLTVL.

The V and J genes are TRBV9 and TRBJ2-1; 10 bases are shared with TRBD1. This CDR3 is built from 15 residues. J lost 6 bases, V lost 6 bases, and 9 bases had no gene match. Germline V lookup: CDR1 SGDLS, CDR2 YYNGEE. CDR3 loop: CASTSGQGFGNEQFF. CDR3 DNA: TGTGCCAGCACTTCGGGACAGGGGTTCGGCAATGAGCAGTTCTTC.

The chain joins TRBV7-2 to TRBJ2-5; D possibly corresponds to TRBD1 (5 bases). Trimming took off 0 bases at V and 5 bases at J, with 16 bases between the two ends. Per germline, CDR1 SGHTA and CDR2 FQGNSA. The CDR3 contains 16 residues. CDR3 sequence (DNA): TGTGCCAGCAGCTTAGCGGGGCAGGTTGGTAGGGAGACCCAGTACTTC. Translated: CASSLAGQVGRETQYF.

This clone appeared a single time. This chain connects TRBV27 to TRBJ2-7; TRBD1 is a possible D gene (6 bases). The V and J ends lost 4 bases and 2 bases respectively, with 18 bases between them. Germline loops: CDR1 MNHEY, CDR2 SMNVEV (reference sequence). The CDR3 is 16 residues long. The CDR3: CASSSFPGQQPYEQYV. The CDR3 DNA reads as TGTGCCAGCAGTTCCTTCCCGGGACAACAACCCTACGAGCAGTACGTC.

This clone came up once. The chain employs TRBV7-9 and TRBJ1-2, with 7 bases aligning to TRBD1. The CDR3 consists of 14 residues. In germline, CDR1 is SEHNR, CDR2 FQNEAQ (reference sequence). J was trimmed by 4 bases and V by 5 bases; bases with no gene match: 7. The CDR3 nucleotides are TGTGCCAGCAGCATAGACAGGGAAGGCTATGGCTACACCTTC. Its protein product is CASSIDREGYGYTF.

Here the CDR3 reads CASSSQGLAGARDTQYF. The DNA for the CDR3 is TGCGCCAGCAGCTCCCAGGGACTAGCGGGGGCCCGAGATACGCAGTATTTT. The chain carries TRBV5-1 and TRBJ2-3, with 14 bases that match TRBD2. The CDR3 covers 17 residues. Trimming took 3 bases from V and 5 from J; bases not matched to a gene: 8. Germline lookup yields CDR1 SGHRS and CDR2 YFSETQ.

This chain connects TRBV19 to TRBJ2-1; D gene ambiguous. Trimming took off 2 bases at V and 4 bases at J, with 15 bases between the two ends. The CDR3 contains 16 residues. Germline V gene sequence: CDR1 LNHDA, CDR2 SQIVND (reference sequence). The CDR3, as DNA: TGTGCCAGTAGTATAAAGCTGGGTTCGGGTTACAATGAGCAGTTCTTC. This codes for CASSIKLGSGYNEQFF.